Below, 11 T cell receptor beta chains from the same sample are listed, as sequenced in a study of blood T cells in healthy people across ages. Primed by a sample-barcoded 5' primer and a J-beta primer mix, a second PCR proceeded for about 6 to 11 cycles. TCRdb re-called the 5' RACE reads with MiXCR, one entry per CDR3 protein. This table has 1.4 million to 1.5 million distinct CDR3 sequences, 42% appearing once. Sequenced: blood. The receptor set was obtained from a woman between 18 and 30 years old in good health.

This sequence joins TRBV6-1 and TRBJ1-5, with TRBD1 identical over 11 bases. J lost 9 bases, V lost 0 bases, and 16 bases had no gene match. This CDR3 comprises 19 residues. Looked up from germline, CDR1 is MNHNS and CDR2 is SASEGT. CDR3 protein: CASSEARSRTGGSDRPQHF. CDR3 nucleotides: TGTGCCAGCAGTGAAGCCCGCTCTAGGACAGGGGGCTCCGATCGGCCCCAGCATTTT.

As regards this clonotype: Germline is not matched at one junction end, which may reflect a read error. The chain uses TRBV7-9 and TRBJ2-5; D not resolved. Germline V gene lookup returns CDR1 SEHNR and CDR2 FQNEAQ (reference sequence). The length of the CDR3 is 16 residues. The DNA for the CDR3 is TGTGCCAGTAGCTTGTTTATGGGGAACCCTCAAGAGACCCAGTACTTC. Encoded protein: CASSLFMGNPQETQYF.

The CDR3 DNA reads TGTGCCAGCAGCCTAAGCGCGAAGCGGACGAATGAGCAGTTCTTC. Protein product: CASSLSAKRTNEQFF. V gene TRBV3-1 combines with J gene TRBJ2-1; D may be TRBD2 (5 bases). This CDR3 contains 15 residues. Trimming removed 4 bases from V and 7 bases from J, with 17 bases in between. From germline, CDR1 is LGHDT and CDR2 YNNKEL (reference sequence).

This clonotype has only a few counts. The V gene is TRBV27, the J gene TRBJ2-5, with D unresolved. CDR1 is MNHEY and CDR2 is SMNVEV in the germline V gene (reference sequence). The CDR3 runs to 18 residues. Trimming removed 5 bases at V and 5 bases at J, with 27 bases between. Here the CDR3 DNA reads TGTGCCAGCAGTGAGAACCTGTGGTCGGCAGATGGAGTCGAGACCCAGTACTTC. Amino acid sequence: CASSENLWSADGVETQYF.

This chain connects TRBV24-1 to TRBJ1-4; 11 bases line up with TRBD1. The V gene's germline CDR1 is KGHDR and CDR2 SFDVKD. The trim removed 3 bases at V and 10 bases at J, leaving 3 bases unmatched. The CDR3 has 14 residues. The CDR3 nucleotides read TGTGCCACCAGTGATGGGGGACAGGGGGGAAAACTGTTTTTT. It codes for CATSDGGQGGKLFF.

V gene TRBV9 combines with J gene TRBJ2-5, with D perhaps matching TRBD2 (5 bases). The germline V gene has CDR1 SGDLS and CDR2 YYNGEE. The CDR3 sequence is 15 residues long. With 3 bases removed from V and 1 base from J, the gap between germline ends came to 13 bases. The CDR3 region is CASSAQLRGQETQYF. CDR3 bases: TGTGCCAGCAGCGCCCAACTCCGGGGCCAAGAGACCCAGTACTTC.

This clonotype occurred a few times. The J gene is TRBJ2-1, the V gene TRBV12-3 or TRBV12-4, with 7 bases identical to TRBD1. With V trimmed by 2 bases and J by 2 bases, 15 bases remained unmatched. The CDR3 consists of 19 residues. In DNA, the CDR3 is TGTGCCAGCAGTTTATTAACTCGGTTTAGAGGGGGCACCTACAATGAGCAGTTCTTC. This codes for CASSLLTRFRGGTYNEQFF.

The rearrangement uses TRBV4-1 and TRBJ2-1; D not resolved. Germline V CDR1 and CDR2: MGHRA, YSYEKL. This CDR3 is built from 13 residues. V lost 0 bases, J lost 10 bases, and 10 bases lay in between. CDR3 in DNA: TGCGCCAGCAGCCAAGATAGGCAGCGCGAGCAGTTCTTC. This sequence encodes CASSQDRQREQFF.

The V and J genes are TRBV2 and TRBJ2-1; tentative D call: TRBD1 (6 bases). The ends were cut back, 1 base at V and 2 bases at J, with 9 bases in the middle. The length of the CDR3 is 15 residues. Looked up from germline, CDR1 is SNHLY and CDR2 is FYNNEI. CDR3 sequence: CASSEGGRAYNEQFF. DNA for the CDR3: TGTGCCAGCAGTGAAGGGGGGCGAGCCTACAATGAGCAGTTCTTC.

This chain links TRBV12-3 or TRBV12-4 with TRBJ1-4; 9 bases align to TRBD1. The V and J ends lost 6 bases and 7 bases, in that order; junction bases with no gene match: 6. This CDR3 has 14 residues. In DNA, the CDR3 is TGTGCCAGCAGGGGGACAGGGAGTGGTGAAAAACTGTTTTTT. Translating it yields CASRGTGSGEKLFF.

The rearrangement links TRBV27 to TRBJ1-2, with D possibly being TRBD1 (5 bases). The V gene lost 5 bases and the J gene lost 8 bases, with 21 bases spanning the gap. The CDR3 covers 15 residues. Germline V gene lookup returns CDR1 MNHEY and CDR2 SMNVEV (reference sequence). CDR3: CASSPRGGTLMGYTF. For the CDR3, the DNA is TGTGCCAGCAGTCCGCGGGGAGGGACTCTTATGGGCTACACCTTC.